The sample holds one count of the clone carrying this T cell receptor (beta chain). What it binds is unknown. Using immunoSEQ multiplex PCR, the repertoire was profiled, and TCRdb retains in-frame clones only, with some absent. The data show about 45,000 clones, around 74% seen once. The data belong to a study of vaccination effects on CD4 cells after COVID-19. Under the ViraFEST assay, PBMC were stimulated with viral peptide pools so that antigen-specific CD4+ T cells expanded. Sequencing was performed afterwards. Having been cultured for roughly 9 days, the cells underwent CD4+ T cell isolation. A PCR test confirmed that the person had SARS-CoV-2 infection between March and December 2020. CDR1 is SGHTS, CDR2 YDEGEE, per germline. Between the trimmed V and J ends, which lost 1 base and 5 bases, there was a span of 9 bases. The CDR3 length is 14 residues.

This rearrangement joins TRBV5-8 to TRBJ1-4; D is unresolved. This receptor was identified in a human donor who had a prior SARS-CoV-2 infection. The sample consisted of CD4+ T cells from PBMCs cultured with a peptide pool, taken before COVID-19 vaccination. The CDR3, as DNA: TGTGCCAGCAGCTTGCGGGGAAAAAATGAAAAACTGTTTTTT. This translates into CASSLRGKNEKLFF.